Given below is one T cell receptor beta chain in context. Its matching antigen is unknown. A multiplex PCR was run with 60 Vbeta primers and 13 Jbeta primers. Produced via immunoSEQ multiplex PCR; TCRdb's table is partial and in-frame only. The table lists more than 95,000 clones, over 70% of them singletons, with under 5% in the top ten. This specimen belongs to a study of cytomegalovirus exposure and HLA in healthy donors. Broader study findings: Rare TCR sequences dominated, though some public TCRs recurred in many donors. For most TCR beta V segments, an earlier analysis put the productive rate at about 90% or about 30% of the time.

The germline V gene has CDR1 LGHNT and CDR2 FRNRAP. V gave up 7 bases and J gave up 5 bases; unmatched junction bases: 3. The CDR3 totals 12 residues. The sequence derives from a man aged 40-49 years in good health and CMV-seropositive. The sequencing sample was made of PBMCs. The chain couples TRBV12-5 to TRBJ2-3, with 7 bases lining up with TRBD2. In DNA, the CDR3 is TGTGCTAGTGCTGGGGGGGGAGATACGCAGTATTTT. Protein sequence: CASAGGGDTQYF.